This T cell receptor (beta chain) was sequenced for a study of cytomegalovirus exposure and HLA in healthy donors. Findings and limits, study-wide: Most TCR sequences were seen very rarely across donors, but some public TCRs occurred in many.

Turning to this clone: The antigen is unknown.

A multiplex PCR was run with 60 Vbeta primers and 13 Jbeta primers. TCRdb's table, derived via immunoSEQ multiplex PCR, lists solely in-frame clones and lacks some. The data contain about 160,000 clones, roughly 79% of them singletons. The source is a man aged 30 to 45 in good health and CMV-seronegative. The material sequenced was PBMCs.

CDR3 DNA: TGTGCCATCAGTGAGCCAGGGGGGACCACTGAAGCTTTCTTT. Translating it yields CAISEPGGTTEAFF. The chain couples TRBV10-3 to TRBJ1-1, with TRBD1 identical over 7 bases. CDR1 ENHRY and CDR2 SYGVKD come from the germline V gene. The CDR3 sequence is 14 residues long. Trimming removed 2 bases from V and 4 bases from J; junction bases left unmatched: 4.